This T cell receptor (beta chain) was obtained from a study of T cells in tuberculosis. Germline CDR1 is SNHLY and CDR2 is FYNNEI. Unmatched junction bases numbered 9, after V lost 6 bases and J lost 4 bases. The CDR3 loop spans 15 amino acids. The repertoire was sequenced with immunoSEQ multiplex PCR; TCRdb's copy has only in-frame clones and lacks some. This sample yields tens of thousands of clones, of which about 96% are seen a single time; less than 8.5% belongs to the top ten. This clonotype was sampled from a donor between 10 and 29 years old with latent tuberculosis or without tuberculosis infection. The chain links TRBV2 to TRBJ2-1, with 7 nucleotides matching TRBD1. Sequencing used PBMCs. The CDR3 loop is CASSRIGQEYNEQFF. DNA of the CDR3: TGTGCCAGCAGCCGAATCGGACAGGAATACAATGAGCAGTTCTTC.